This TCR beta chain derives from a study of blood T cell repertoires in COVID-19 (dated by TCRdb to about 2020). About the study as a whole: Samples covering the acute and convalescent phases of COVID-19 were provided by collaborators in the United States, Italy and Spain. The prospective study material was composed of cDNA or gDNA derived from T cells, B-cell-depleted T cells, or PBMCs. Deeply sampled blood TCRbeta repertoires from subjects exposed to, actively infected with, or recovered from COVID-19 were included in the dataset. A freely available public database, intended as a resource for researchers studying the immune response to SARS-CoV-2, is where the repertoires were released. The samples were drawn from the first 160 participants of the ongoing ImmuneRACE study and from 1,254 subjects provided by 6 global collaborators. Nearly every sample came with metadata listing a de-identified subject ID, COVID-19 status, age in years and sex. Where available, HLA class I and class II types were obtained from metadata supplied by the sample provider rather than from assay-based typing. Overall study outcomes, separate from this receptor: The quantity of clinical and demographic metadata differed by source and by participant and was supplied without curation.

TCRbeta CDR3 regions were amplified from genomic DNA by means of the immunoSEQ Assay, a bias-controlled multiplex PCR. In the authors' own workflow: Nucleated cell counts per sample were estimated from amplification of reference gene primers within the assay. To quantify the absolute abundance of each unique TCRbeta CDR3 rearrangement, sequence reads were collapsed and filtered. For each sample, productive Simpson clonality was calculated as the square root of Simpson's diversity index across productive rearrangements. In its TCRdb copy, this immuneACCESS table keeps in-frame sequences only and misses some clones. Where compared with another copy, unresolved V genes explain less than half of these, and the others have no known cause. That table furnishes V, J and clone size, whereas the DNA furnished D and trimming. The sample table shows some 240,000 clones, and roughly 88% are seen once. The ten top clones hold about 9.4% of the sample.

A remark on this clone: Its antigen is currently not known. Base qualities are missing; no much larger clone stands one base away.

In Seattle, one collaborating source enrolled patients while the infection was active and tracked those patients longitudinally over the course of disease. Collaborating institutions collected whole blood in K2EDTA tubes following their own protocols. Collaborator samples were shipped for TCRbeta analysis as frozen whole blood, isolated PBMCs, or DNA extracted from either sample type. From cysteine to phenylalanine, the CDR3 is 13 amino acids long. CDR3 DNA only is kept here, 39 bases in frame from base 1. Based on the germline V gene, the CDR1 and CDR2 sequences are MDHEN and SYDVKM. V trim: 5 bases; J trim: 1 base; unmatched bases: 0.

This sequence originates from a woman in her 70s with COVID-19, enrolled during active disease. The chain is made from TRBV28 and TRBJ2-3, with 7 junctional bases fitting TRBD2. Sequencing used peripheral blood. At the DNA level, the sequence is TGTGCCAGCAGTCTAGCGGGCACAGATACGCAGTATTTT. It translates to CASSLAGTDTQYF. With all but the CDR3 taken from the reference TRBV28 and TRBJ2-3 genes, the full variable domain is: DVKVTQSSRYLVKRTGEKVFLECVQDMDHENMFWYRQDPGLGLRLIYFSYDVKMKEKGDIPEGYSVSREKKERFSLILESASTNQTSMYLCASSLAGTDTQYFGPGTRLTVL.